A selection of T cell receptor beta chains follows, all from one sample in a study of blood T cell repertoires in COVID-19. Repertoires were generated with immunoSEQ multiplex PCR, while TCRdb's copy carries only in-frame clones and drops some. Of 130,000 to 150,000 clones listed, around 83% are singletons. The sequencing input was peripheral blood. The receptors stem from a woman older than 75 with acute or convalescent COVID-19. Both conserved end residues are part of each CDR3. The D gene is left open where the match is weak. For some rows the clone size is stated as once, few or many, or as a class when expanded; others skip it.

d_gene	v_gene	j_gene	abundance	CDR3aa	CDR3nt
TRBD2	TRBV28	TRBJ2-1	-	CASSPPLAGGIDEQFF	TGTGCCAGCAGTCCCCCACTAGCGGGGGGGATCGATGAGCAGTTCTTC
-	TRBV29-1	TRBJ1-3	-	CSVVWQKNTIYF	TGCAGCGTTGTTTGGCAGAAGAACACCATATATTTT
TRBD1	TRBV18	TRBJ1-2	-	CASSPQETGESGYTF	TGTGCCAGCTCACCCCAGGAGACAGGGGAAAGTGGCTACACCTTC
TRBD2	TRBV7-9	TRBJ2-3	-	CASSVGLAGLPFTDTQYF	TGTGCCAGCAGCGTAGGACTAGCGGGACTCCCGTTCACAGATACGCAGTATTTT
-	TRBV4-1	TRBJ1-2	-	CASSQLTNGYTF	TGCGCCAGCAGCCAACTGACAAACGGCTACACCTTC
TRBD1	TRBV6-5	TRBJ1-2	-	CASTGQGKGNGYTF	TGTGCCAGCACCGGACAGGGGAAGGGGAATGGCTACACCTTC
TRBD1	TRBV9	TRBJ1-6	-	CASSVQGGSPLHF	TGTGCCAGCAGCGTACAGGGGGGCTCACCCCTCCACTTT
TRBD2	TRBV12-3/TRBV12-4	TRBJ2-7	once	CASSPRSGGQYF	TGTGCCAGCAGCCCGCGTTCGGGGGGGCAGTACTTC
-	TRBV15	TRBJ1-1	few	CATSRDRGRGEAFF	TGTGCCACCAGCAGAGATAGGGGCAGGGGTGAAGCTTTCTTT
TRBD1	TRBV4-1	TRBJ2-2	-	CASSHLGDRTGELFF	TGCGCCAGCAGCCACCTAGGGGACAGAACCGGGGAGCTGTTTTTT
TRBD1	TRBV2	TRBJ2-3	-	CTTGGTVDTQYF	TGTACTACAGGGGGGACCGTGGATACGCAGTATTTT
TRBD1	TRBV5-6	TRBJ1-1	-	CASRDRAGYTEAFF	TGTGCCAGCAGGGACAGGGCGGGGTACACTGAAGCTTTCTTT
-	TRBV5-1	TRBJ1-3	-	CASSPNQGISGNTIYF	TGCGCCAGCAGCCCGAACCAGGGCATCTCTGGAAACACCATATATTTT
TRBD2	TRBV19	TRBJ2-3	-	CASSSYRTSGVLSTDTQYF	TGTGCCAGTAGTTCGTACAGGACTAGCGGGGTGCTTAGCACAGATACGCAGTATTTT
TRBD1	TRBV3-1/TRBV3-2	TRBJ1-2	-	CASSTGQTFFYGYTF	TGTGCCAGCAGCACGGGACAGACGTTTTTCTATGGCTACACCTTC
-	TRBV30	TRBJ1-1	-	CAWGGQSNTEAFF	TGTGCCTGGGGGGGGCAGTCGAACACTGAAGCTTTCTTT
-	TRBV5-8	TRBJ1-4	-	CASGRGYTNEKLFF	TGTGCCAGCGGGAGGGGGTACACTAATGAAAAACTGTTTTTT
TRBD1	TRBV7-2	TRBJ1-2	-	CASSFTSGGDGYTF	TGTGCCAGCAGCTTTACCTCAGGGGGCGATGGCTACACCTTC
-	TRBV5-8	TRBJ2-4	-	CASSLEFRVAKNIQYF	TGTGCCAGCAGCTTGGAGTTCCGGGTAGCCAAAAACATTCAGTACTTC
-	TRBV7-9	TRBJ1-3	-	CASSLGGAGNTIYF	TGTGCCAGCAGCTTAGGGGGGGCTGGAAACACCATATATTTT
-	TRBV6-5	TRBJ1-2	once	CASSYDGGYNYGYTF	TGTGCCAGCAGTTACGACGGCGGCTATAACTATGGCTACACCTTC
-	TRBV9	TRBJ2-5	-	CASSVAKGEETQYF	TGTGCCAGCAGCGTAGCAAAGGGGGAAGAGACCCAGTACTTC
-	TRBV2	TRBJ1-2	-	CASNMGGPTGYTF	TGTGCCAGCAATATGGGGGGGCCCACGGGCTACACCTTC